This T cell receptor (beta chain) is from a study of OX40 agonist ivuxolimab in advanced cancers. For the study at large: Patients received ivuxolimab, an intravenous treatment, every 2 weeks at 0.01 to 10 mg/kg.

Comment on this clone: Antigen specificity is unknown.

The table came from immunoSEQ multiplex PCR; TCRdb's copy has only in-frame clones and leaves some out. The sample consists of tens of thousands of clones, roughly 86% of them appearing once. Overall study findings and caveats: At 0.1 to 3.0 mg/kg and by week 6, CD4+ and CD8+ T cells in the blood had expanded clonally. Expansion of clones was among the lowest in partial responders at 0.1-3.0 mg/kg.

Per germline, CDR1 MDHEN and CDR2 SYDVKM. V was trimmed by 5 bases and J by 8 bases, leaving 9 bases between them. This CDR3 is built from 11 residues. The sequence was obtained from an adult with an advanced solid tumor such as melanoma, head and neck, liver or kidney cancer. This chain links TRBV28 with TRBJ1-2; D is ambiguous. The sequences come from CD4+ or CD8+ T cells sorted from blood, collected in a trial of the OX40 agonist ivuxolimab. The CDR3 reads CASSPERGYTF. CDR3 in DNA: TGTGCCAGCAGTCCGGAAAGAGGCTACACCTTC.